These 32 T cell receptor beta chains originate from one sample sequenced in a study of blood T cell repertoires in COVID-19. TCRdb's copy holds only in-frame clones and misses some; the assay was immunoSEQ multiplex PCR. The sample consists of hundreds of thousands of clones, about four fifths of them appearing once. What was sequenced was PBMCs or T cells enriched from blood (not recorded which). The receptors stem from a man aged 35-49 years who had been exposed to COVID-19.

The genes are TRBV7-9 and TRBJ2-7, with a tentative D call TRBD2 (6 bases). Trimming left V 1 base short and J 2 bases short, with 18 bases between. This CDR3 comprises 17 residues. The germline V gene encodes CDR1 SEHNR and CDR2 FQNEAQ (reference sequence). The CDR3 DNA reads TGTGCCAGCAGCTTAGACAAATCCGGGACTGTACCCTACGAGCAGTACTTC. The encoded protein is CASSLDKSGTVPYEQYF.

This chain joins TRBV28 and TRBJ2-7; no clear D. Trimming took off 6 bases at V and 0 bases at J, with 15 bases between the two ends. The CDR3 contains 15 residues. Per germline, CDR1 MDHEN and CDR2 SYDVKM. In DNA form, the CDR3 reads TGTGCCAGCAGCCCGCGGTTCGTGTCCTCCTACGAGCAGTACTTC. Protein product: CASSPRFVSSYEQYF. Complete variable domain (other parts from reference TRBV28 and TRBJ2-7): DVKVTQSSRYLVKRTGEKVFLECVQDMDHENMFWYRQDPGLGLRLIYFSYDVKMKEKGDIPEGYSVSREKKERFSLILESASTNQTSMYLCASSPRFVSSYEQYFGPGTRLTVT.

This clone was seen once. V and J are TRBV9 and TRBJ2-1, with D tentatively TRBD1 (5 bases). The germline V gene has CDR1 SGDLS and CDR2 YYNGEE. CDR3 length equals 15 residues. Trimming took 0 bases from V and 8 from J, leaving 15 bases between them. CDR3 loop: CASSVVAGVGDEQFF. DNA for the CDR3: TGTGCCAGCAGCGTAGTCGCAGGCGTAGGGGATGAGCAGTTCTTC.

The CDR3 here is CATSDAGQGASYGYTF. The CDR3 bases are TGTGCCACCAGTGATGCCGGACAGGGGGCCTCCTATGGCTACACCTTC. This rearrangement joins TRBV24-1 to TRBJ1-2; 11 bases align to TRBD1. The germline V gene has CDR1 KGHDR and CDR2 SFDVKD. Trimming took 3 bases from V and 4 from J; bases not matched to a gene: 6. CDR3 length equals 16 residues.

The chain is built from TRBV10-3 and TRBJ2-2, with D uncertain. The germline V gene has CDR1 ENHRY and CDR2 SYGVKD. V lost 6 bases to trimming and J lost 1 base, with 6 bases between them. This CDR3 comprises 13 residues. Here the CDR3 DNA reads TGTGCCATCAGCCCCAAGAACACCGGGGAGCTGTTTTTT. This codes for CAISPKNTGELFF.

V is TRBV9 and J is TRBJ1-4; D gene ambiguous. CDR1 and CDR2 (germline): SGDLS, YYNGEE. V was shortened by 0 bases and J by 5 bases, with 8 bases between the two germline ends. CDR3 length: 14 amino acids. Here the CDR3 DNA reads TGTGCCAGCAGCGTAGTGGGAGGCAATGAAAAACTGTTTTTT. The encoded protein is CASSVVGGNEKLFF. Complete variable domain (other parts from reference TRBV9 and TRBJ1-4): DSGVTQTPKHLITATGQRVTLRCSPRSGDLSVYWYQQSLDQGLQFLIQYYNGEERAKGNILERFSAQQFPDLHSELNLSSLELGDSALYFCASSVVGGNEKLFFGSGTQLSVL.

The chain uses TRBV19 and TRBJ1-1; TRBD1 is a possible D gene (6 bases). The CDR3 spans 16 residues. The V end was cut by 3 bases, the J end by 0 bases, with 14 bases between. In germline, CDR1 is LNHDA, CDR2 SQIVND (reference sequence). CDR3 coding DNA: TGTGCCAGTAGTATTTTGCAGGGGATCATGAACACTGAAGCTTTCTTT. Its protein product is CASSILQGIMNTEAFF.

J is TRBJ1-1 and V is TRBV3-1 (or the pseudogene TRBV3-2); tentatively, D is TRBD1 (6 bases). Germline V gene sequence: CDR1 LGHDT, CDR2 YNNKEL (reference sequence). This CDR3 region has 13 residues. Trimming left V 6 bases short and J 1 base short, with 9 bases between. CDR3 coding DNA: TGTGCCAGCAGGGACAGTTGGAACACTGAAGCTTTCTTT. Protein sequence: CASRDSWNTEAFF.

This chain joins TRBV2 and TRBJ2-1, with a tentative D call TRBD1 (6 bases). The V gene lost 7 bases and the J gene lost 4 bases, with 14 bases spanning the gap. Per the germline V gene, CDR1 is SNHLY and CDR2 is FYNNEI. CDR3 size: 14 residues. The CDR3 sequence is CASIRGGDYNEQFF. For the CDR3, the DNA is TGTGCCAGCATCAGAGGGGGTGATTACAATGAGCAGTTCTTC.

The CDR3 spells CASSTFPGELFF. Written as DNA, the CDR3 is TGTGCCAGCAGTACATTCCCCGGGGAGCTGTTTTTT. The chain links TRBV6-6 to TRBJ2-2, with unresolved D. Germline CDR1 and CDR2: MNHNY and SVGAGI (reference sequence). V was pared by 5 bases and J by 6 bases, with 7 bases between. The CDR3 totals 12 residues.

The CDR3, as DNA: TGTGCCAGCAGCTTGATTTGGTCTTTTTCGGATTCGGGGCAGTTCTTC. Encoded protein: CASSLIWSFSDSGQFF. The V gene is TRBV5-5, the J gene TRBJ2-1; no clear D gene. Germline assignment: CDR1 SGHKS and CDR2 YYEKEE (reference sequence). The V and J ends lost 1 base and 12 bases respectively, with 23 bases between them. This CDR3 is built from 16 residues.

The chain combines TRBV7-2 with TRBJ2-2, with TRBD2 matching 15 bases. Trimming cost V 6 bases and J 3 bases; bases outside gene matches: 5. Germline V gives CDR1 SGHTA, CDR2 FQGNSA. The CDR3 loop spans 17 amino acids. The CDR3 DNA sequence: TGTGCCAGCAGGTCCGGGACTAGCGGGAGGTACACCGGGGAGCTGTTTTTT. This sequence encodes CASRSGTSGRYTGELFF.

The gene calls are TRBV7-8 and TRBJ2-7; TRBD2 matches at 9 bases. The length of the CDR3 is 15 residues. With 11 bases clipped from V and 5 bases from J, the junction kept 16 bases outside the gene matches. CDR1 and CDR2 (germline): SGHVS, FQNEAQ. CDR3 region: CAHLKVGTSKDEQYF. Written as DNA, the CDR3 is TGTGCCCACCTTAAGGTCGGGACTAGCAAGGACGAGCAGTACTTC.

This clone has more than one count but fewer than ten. The chain employs TRBV19 and TRBJ1-6, with D uncertain. This CDR3 contains 15 residues. Germline V gene sequence: CDR1 LNHDA, CDR2 SQIVND (reference sequence). Trimming removed 7 bases from V and 6 bases from J, with 16 bases in between. CDR3 sequence: CASISGIGFNSPLHF. The CDR3 nucleotides are TGTGCCAGTATTTCGGGGATTGGGTTTAATTCACCCCTCCACTTT.

This chain joins TRBV27 and TRBJ2-6; no clear D gene. Germline CDR1 MNHEY, CDR2 SMNVEV (reference sequence). The CDR3 runs 13 residues. Between the trimmed V and J ends, which lost 6 bases and 4 bases, there was a span of 7 bases. For the CDR3, the DNA is TGTGCCAGCAGACACCCCGGGGCCAACGTCCTGACTTTC. Translation gives CASRHPGANVLTF.

The V call is TRBV28, the J call TRBJ1-3, with 10 bases that match TRBD1. Trimming cost V 5 bases and J 9 bases; bases outside gene matches: 13. The CDR3 consists of 16 residues. Germline V gene lookup returns CDR1 MDHEN and CDR2 SYDVKM. CDR3 sequence reads: CASSLRDRGAYSTIYF. DNA of the CDR3: TGTGCCAGCAGTCTCCGGGACAGGGGCGCGTATAGCACCATATATTTT.

The chain uses TRBV27 and TRBJ2-6, with TRBD1 matching over 12 bases. The CDR3 sequence is 17 residues long. Losses at the gene ends were 5 bases for V and 3 bases for J; bases not matched to a gene: 5. Germline V gene data show CDR1 as MNHEY and CDR2 as SMNVEV (reference sequence). The chain's CDR3 is CASSAGQGAVGANVLTF. DNA of the CDR3: TGTGCCAGCAGTGCGGGACAGGGGGCGGTTGGGGCCAACGTCCTGACTTTC.

This sequence joins TRBV25-1 and TRBJ1-1; D ambiguous. The CDR3 has 14 residues. Germline assignment: CDR1 MGHDK and CDR2 SYGVNS. Trimming took off 0 bases at V and 1 base at J, with 6 bases between the two ends. CDR3 sequence reads: CASSEYSENTEAFF. CDR3 coding DNA: TGTGCCAGCAGTGAATATTCAGAGAACACTGAAGCTTTCTTT.

The rearrangement uses TRBV12-3 or TRBV12-4 and TRBJ1-2; 7 bases match TRBD1. The CDR3 is 13 amino acids. After removal of 4 bases from V and 4 bases from J, the junction contained 3 bases not matched to a gene. In DNA, the CDR3 is TGTGCCAGCAGTTCCGGGACAGCCTATGGCTACACCTTC. The encoded protein is CASSSGTAYGYTF.

The CDR3 region is CASSPTVLAGGYEQYF. DNA of the CDR3: TGTGCCAGCAGCCCCACCGTTCTAGCGGGAGGATACGAGCAGTACTTC. This chain connects TRBV7-2 to TRBJ2-7, with 11 nucleotides matching TRBD2. Losses at the gene ends were 5 bases for V and 4 bases for J; bases not matched to a gene: 10. Germline assignment: CDR1 SGHTA and CDR2 FQGNSA. The CDR3 consists of 16 residues.

This clone was seen a handful of times. V and J are TRBV19 and TRBJ1-4, with D possibly TRBD1 on 6 matching bases. Germline V gene sequence: CDR1 LNHDA, CDR2 SQIVND (reference sequence). The CDR3 is made up of 15 amino acids. Trimming removed 8 bases at V and 8 bases at J, with 21 bases between. The CDR3 region is CASRPGDRLQEKLFF. The CDR3 DNA sequence: TGTGCCAGTCGTCCGGGCGACAGGCTCCAGGAAAAACTGTTTTTT.

The rearrangement joins TRBV5-1 to TRBJ1-2; 8 bases match TRBD1. V lost 4 bases and J lost 6; bases outside the gene matches: 8. The germline CDR1 and CDR2 sequences are SGHRS and YFSETQ. The CDR3 consists of 14 residues. The CDR3 nucleotides read TGCGCCAGCAGCCCGGACAGGGCGGGCCATGGCTACACCTTC. Amino acid sequence: CASSPDRAGHGYTF.

This sequence joins TRBV7-9 and TRBJ2-7, with unresolved D. The germline V and J ends were trimmed by 5 bases and 1 base, with 6 bases remaining between them. The CDR3 length is 12 residues. The germline gives CDR1 SEHNR, CDR2 FQNEAQ (reference sequence). CDR3 DNA: TGTGCCAGCAGCGCACAATCCTACGAGCAGTACTTC. It codes for CASSAQSYEQYF.

The gene calls are TRBV5-1 and TRBJ2-5; 7 bases are a match to TRBD1. Germline CDR1 is SGHRS and CDR2 is YFSETQ. The CDR3 covers 14 residues. V gave up 2 bases and J gave up 3 bases; unmatched junction bases: 4. The DNA for the CDR3 is TGCGCCAGCAGCTTCGGGACAGTAGAAGAGACCCAGTACTTC. It is translated as CASSFGTVEETQYF.

This chain connects TRBV18 to TRBJ1-1, with D hard to call. V dropped 8 bases and J dropped 1 base, with 17 bases sitting between them. The CDR3 is 15 amino acids. Germline CDR1 KGHSH, CDR2 LQKENI. CDR3 residues: CASPAPGLRNTEAFF. The CDR3 DNA is TGTGCCAGCCCCGCCCCCGGACTGAGGAACACTGAAGCTTTCTTT.

The chain joins TRBV27 to TRBJ2-7; TRBD1 might be the D (6 bases). The V end was cut by 3 bases, the J end by 0 bases, with 21 bases between. This CDR3 is built from 18 residues. The germline CDR1 and CDR2 sequences are MNHEY and SMNVEV (reference sequence). In DNA, the CDR3 is TGTGCCAGCAGTTTGTCGTTGTTTCCCGGGACAAGCTCCTACGAGCAGTACTTC. Its translation is CASSLSLFPGTSSYEQYF.

This clone occurred once. The chain couples TRBV13 to TRBJ1-3; 8 nucleotides line up with TRBD1. The V gene's germline CDR1 is PRHDT and CDR2 FYEKMQ (reference sequence). This CDR3 is 15 amino acids long. V lost 0 bases, J lost 7 bases, and 5 bases stayed unmatched. As DNA, the CDR3 is TGTGCCAGCAGCTTAGGCGACAGGGGTTGGAACACCATATATTTT. This encodes CASSLGDRGWNTIYF.

Here the CDR3 reads CASARTGGTEAFF. CDR3 sequence (DNA): TGTGCCAGCGCTAGGACAGGAGGCACTGAAGCTTTCTTT. The rearrangement links TRBV7-3 to TRBJ1-1; 7 bases align to TRBD1. Germline loops: CDR1 SGHTA, CDR2 FQGTGA. The CDR3 consists of 13 residues. V was clipped by 8 bases and J by 4 bases; unmatched bases: 7. The variable domain in full, completed from reference TRBV7-3 and TRBJ1-1, reads GAGVSQTPSNKVTEKGKYVELRCDPISGHTALYWYRQSLGQGPEFLIYFQGTGAADDSGLPNDRFFAVRPEGSVSTLKIQRTERGDSAVYLCASARTGGTEAFFGQGTRLTVV.

The genes are TRBV20-1 and TRBJ2-1; 9 nucleotides line up with TRBD2. Trimming took 3 bases from V and 8 from J; bases not matched to a gene: 8. Germline lookup yields CDR1 DFQATT and CDR2 SNEGSKA (reference sequence). This CDR3 is built from 14 residues. CDR3 region: CSASYAGGPDEQFF. Written as DNA, the CDR3 is TGCAGTGCTAGTTACGCGGGAGGGCCGGATGAGCAGTTCTTC.

The V gene is TRBV6-5, the J gene TRBJ2-3; D possibly corresponds to TRBD2 (6 bases). Trimming shortened V by 6 bases and J by 11 bases, and 24 bases separated the two germline ends. The CDR3 consists of 15 residues. The germline V gene has CDR1 MNHEY and CDR2 SVGAGI. CDR3 nucleotide sequence: TGTGCCAGCAGGGATGGGACTTCCGCCTGGTTGGGGCAGTATTTT. Translated, it gives CASRDGTSAWLGQYF.

The J gene is TRBJ2-3, the V gene TRBV19; TRBD2 agrees at 10 bases. V lost 5 bases to trimming and J lost 4 bases; unmatched junction nucleotides: 24. Germline V gene data show CDR1 as LNHDA and CDR2 as SQIVND (reference sequence). The CDR3 consists of 21 residues. CDR3 loop: CASSSLLSGRRRPGRADTQYF. The CDR3 coding sequence is TGTGCCAGTAGTTCCCTCCTTAGCGGGAGGAGGCGGCCGGGCCGCGCAGATACGCAGTATTTT.

This clone appeared many times. The rearrangement links TRBV4-1 to TRBJ2-1; 7 positions match TRBD1. Germline loops: CDR1 MGHRA, CDR2 YSYEKL. J was trimmed by 1 base and V by 3 bases; bases with no gene match: 9. This CDR3 comprises 17 residues. CDR3 in amino acids: CASSHPWPQGSYNEQFF. The CDR3 nucleotides are TGCGCCAGCAGCCATCCCTGGCCACAGGGGTCCTACAATGAGCAGTTCTTC.